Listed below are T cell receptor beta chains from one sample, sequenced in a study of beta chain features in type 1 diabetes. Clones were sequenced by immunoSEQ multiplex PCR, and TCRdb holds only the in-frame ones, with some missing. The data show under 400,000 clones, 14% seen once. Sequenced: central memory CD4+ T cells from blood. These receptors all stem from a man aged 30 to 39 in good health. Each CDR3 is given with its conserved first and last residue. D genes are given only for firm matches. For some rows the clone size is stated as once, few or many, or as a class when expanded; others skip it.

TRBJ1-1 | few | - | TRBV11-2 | CASRPGQNTEAFF | TGTGCCAGCAGACCGGGGCAGAACACTGAAGCTTTCTTT
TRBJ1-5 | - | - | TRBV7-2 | CASSLNLGRQPQHF | TGTGCCAGCAGCTTAAACCTGGGGCGCCAGCCCCAGCATTTT
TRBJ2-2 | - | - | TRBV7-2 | CASSRGPANTGELFF | TGTGCCAGCAGCCGGGGACCCGCGAACACCGGGGAGCTGTTTTTT
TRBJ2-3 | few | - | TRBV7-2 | CASSLGGPSTDTQYF | TGTGCCAGCAGCTTAGGAGGGCCTAGCACAGATACGCAGTATTTT
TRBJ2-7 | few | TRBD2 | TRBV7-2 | CASSLFGGGAYEQYF | TGTGCCAGCAGCTTATTCGGCGGGGGGGCATACGAGCAGTACTTC
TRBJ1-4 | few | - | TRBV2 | CASSELSGAGNEKLFF | TGTGCCAGCAGTGAATTAAGTGGCGCCGGGAATGAAAAACTGTTTTTT
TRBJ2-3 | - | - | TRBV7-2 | CASSSRAGTDTQYF | TGTGCCAGCAGCTCCCGGGCCGGCACAGATACGCAGTATTTT
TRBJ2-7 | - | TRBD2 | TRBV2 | CASQRTSFVEQYF | TGTGCCAGCCAAAGGACTAGCTTCGTCGAGCAGTACTTC
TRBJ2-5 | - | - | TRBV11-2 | CASSLDLGGRETQYF | TGTGCCAGCAGCTTAGATCTCGGGGGGCGAGAGACCCAGTACTTC
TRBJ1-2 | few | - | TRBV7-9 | CASSLDPRVHGYTF | TGTGCCAGCAGCTTAGATCCGAGGGTACATGGCTACACCTTC
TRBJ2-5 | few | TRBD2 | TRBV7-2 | CASSLASTSGQETQYF | TGTGCCAGCAGCTTAGCTTCGACTAGCGGGCAAGAGACCCAGTACTTC
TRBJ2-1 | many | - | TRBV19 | CASSSGPGKRVEQFF | TGTGCCAGTAGTTCGGGTCCCGGGAAACGAGTTGAGCAGTTCTTC
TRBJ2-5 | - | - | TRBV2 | CAASGANRETQYF | TGTGCCGCTTCTGGGGCTAATCGGGAGACCCAGTACTTC
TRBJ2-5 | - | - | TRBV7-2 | CASSNTPPARRGQETQYF | TGTGCCAGCAGCAATACCCCACCAGCGAGAAGGGGTCAAGAGACCCAGTACTTC
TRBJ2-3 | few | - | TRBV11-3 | CASSAGQGLGTDTQYF | TGTGCCAGCAGCGCCGGCCAAGGACTGGGCACAGATACGCAGTATTTT
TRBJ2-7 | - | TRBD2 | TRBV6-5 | CASRDSGGSSYEQYF | TGTGCCAGCAGAGACAGCGGGGGCTCCTCATACGAGCAGTACTTC
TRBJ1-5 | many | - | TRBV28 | CASSPPEGRRPQHF | TGTGCCAGCAGCCCGCCAGAGGGGCGGCGGCCCCAGCATTTT
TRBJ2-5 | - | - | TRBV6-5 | CASSYGIRETQYF | TGTGCCAGCAGTTACGGCATAAGGGAGACCCAGTACTTC
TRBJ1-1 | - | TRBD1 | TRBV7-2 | CASTRGRDSTEAFF | TGTGCCAGCACCCGGGGAAGGGACAGCACTGAAGCTTTCTTT
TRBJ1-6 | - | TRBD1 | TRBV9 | CASSVDRDNSPLHF | TGTGCCAGCAGCGTCGACAGGGATAATTCACCCCTCCACTTT
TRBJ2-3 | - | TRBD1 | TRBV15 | CATSSDRGSTDTQYF | TGTGCCACCAGCAGTGACAGGGGAAGCACAGATACGCAGTATTTT
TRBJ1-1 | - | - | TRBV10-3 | CAIIGEQGPNTEAFF | TGTGCCATCATCGGGGAGCAGGGGCCGAACACTGAAGCTTTCTTT
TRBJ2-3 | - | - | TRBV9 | CASSLVGTPTDTQYF | TGTGCCAGCAGCTTAGTCGGGACCCCCACAGATACGCAGTATTTT
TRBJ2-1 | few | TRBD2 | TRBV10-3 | CAIILAGTVEQFF | TGTGCCATCATACTAGCGGGAACGGTTGAGCAGTTCTTC
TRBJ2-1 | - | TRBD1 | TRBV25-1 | CASSAGQGRYNEQFF | TGTGCCAGCAGTGCCGGACAGGGGAGATACAATGAGCAGTTCTTC
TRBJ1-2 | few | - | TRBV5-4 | CASSQEATTGDGYTF | TGCGCCAGCAGCCAAGAGGCGACAACGGGGGATGGCTACACCTTC
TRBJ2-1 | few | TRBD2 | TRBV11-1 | CASSLVRWEGNEQFF | TGTGCCAGCAGCTTAGTTAGGTGGGAGGGCAATGAGCAGTTCTTC
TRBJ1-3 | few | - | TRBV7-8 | CASSLATGWGNTIYF | TGTGCCAGCAGCTTAGCTACAGGGTGGGGAAACACCATATATTTT
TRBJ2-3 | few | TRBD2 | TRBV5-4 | CASRAGGTDTQYF | TGTGCCAGCAGAGCGGGGGGGACAGATACGCAGTATTTT
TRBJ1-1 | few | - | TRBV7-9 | CASSLTGMNTEAFF | TGTGCCAGCAGCTTGACGGGGATGAACACTGAAGCTTTCTTT
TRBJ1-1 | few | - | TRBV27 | CASSFNDGNTEAFF | TGTGCCAGCAGCTTTAACGACGGGAACACTGAAGCTTTCTTT